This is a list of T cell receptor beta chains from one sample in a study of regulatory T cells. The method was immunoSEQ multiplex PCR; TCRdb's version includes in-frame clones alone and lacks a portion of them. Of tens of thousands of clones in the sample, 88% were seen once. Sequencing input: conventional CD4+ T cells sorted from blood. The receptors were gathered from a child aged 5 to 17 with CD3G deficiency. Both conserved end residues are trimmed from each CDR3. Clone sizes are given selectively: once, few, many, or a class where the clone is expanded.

CDR3: ASSLVRGLSLPNTGELF
J: TRBJ2-2
V: TRBV7-8
size: .

CDR3: ASSAQRTSGRAYEQF
J: TRBJ2-1
V: TRBV11-2
size: .

CDR3: ASSQDAATTYNEQF
J: TRBJ2-1
V: TRBV4-1
size: once

CDR3: ASLIPKGTEAF
J: TRBJ1-1
V: TRBV6-1
size: .

CDR3: ASRAGATEAF
J: TRBJ1-1
V: TRBV6-1
size: .

CDR3: ASRGFGEEAF
J: TRBJ1-1
V: TRBV6-1
size: .

CDR3: ASSLNSGSVADTQY
J: TRBJ2-3
V: TRBV7-9
size: .

CDR3: ASSFDKGALTYNEQF
J: TRBJ2-1
V: TRBV7-9
size: .

CDR3: ASSSTPTGEQY
J: TRBJ2-7
V: TRBV5-1
size: .

CDR3: ASSRGLVYYEQY
J: TRBJ2-7
V: TRBV6-1
size: .

CDR3: SATVEETQY
J: TRBJ2-5
V: TRBV20-1
size: .

CDR3: ASSLRDSNTGELF
J: TRBJ2-2
V: TRBV6-6
size: few

CDR3: ASSLEGTGRNEQF
J: TRBJ2-1
V: TRBV7-9
size: .

CDR3: ASSSGTAHLNEQF
J: TRBJ2-1
V: TRBV7-9
size: few

CDR3: ASSPRTGANEQY
J: TRBJ2-7
V: TRBV28
size: .

CDR3: ASSFGPQRRSYEQY
J: .
V: TRBV28
size: .

CDR3: ASSSRAKKNTEAF
J: TRBJ1-1
V: TRBV5-6
size: .

CDR3: ASSLGHISYEQY
J: TRBJ2-7
V: TRBV11-3
size: .

CDR3: ASSLGLASSYEQY
J: TRBJ2-7
V: TRBV11-2
size: .

CDR3: ASSLGGSGRGGNEQF
J: TRBJ2-1
V: TRBV7-2
size: .

CDR3: ASSSYSRGSGNTIY
J: TRBJ1-3
V: TRBV6-6
size: .

CDR3: ASSSTRQLNEQF
J: TRBJ2-1
V: TRBV28
size: .

CDR3: ASSLGTSPDTQY
J: TRBJ2-3
V: TRBV5-1
size: .

CDR3: ASSSQDSYTGELF
J: TRBJ2-2
V: TRBV6-6
size: .

CDR3: SAAFMDTQY
J: TRBJ2-3
V: TRBV20-1
size: few

CDR3: ASSSPPSNYGYT
J: TRBJ1-2
V: TRBV28
size: .

CDR3: ASSLGDRHEQY
J: TRBJ2-7
V: TRBV28
size: once

CDR3: ASTPGPYYEQY
J: TRBJ2-7
V: TRBV6-1
size: .

CDR3: ASSLDHRAGTEAF
J: TRBJ1-1
V: TRBV5-1
size: .

CDR3: ASSPRSKPGNEQF
J: TRBJ2-1
V: TRBV7-9
size: .

CDR3: ASSLSPGQGSGYT
J: TRBJ1-2
V: TRBV5-1
size: .

CDR3: ASSSPGTGKTEAF
J: TRBJ1-1
V: TRBV28
size: few

CDR3: ASSLLENTEAF
J: TRBJ1-1
V: TRBV7-9
size: once

CDR3: ASRTGTGASYEQY
J: TRBJ2-7
V: TRBV6-1
size: .

CDR3: ASSSRGLGEQF
J: TRBJ2-1
V: TRBV7-6
size: .

CDR3: ASSLWRGQPQH
J: TRBJ1-5
V: TRBV28
size: .

CDR3: ASSLGTGELF
J: TRBJ2-2
V: TRBV7-9
size: .

CDR3: ASSLLGLETQY
J: TRBJ2-5
V: TRBV7-8
size: .

CDR3: ASSEAGGGWYEQY
J: TRBJ2-7
V: TRBV6-1
size: .

CDR3: ASSRGGAGQPQH
J: TRBJ1-5
V: TRBV28
size: .

CDR3: ASSRLGRGYGYT
J: TRBJ1-2
V: TRBV6-1
size: .

CDR3: ASSPLAGGNEQY
J: TRBJ2-7
V: TRBV28
size: .

CDR3: ASSLIGGTEAF
J: TRBJ1-1
V: TRBV5-1
size: .

CDR3: ASSFETRGDEQF
J: TRBJ2-1
V: TRBV28
size: once

CDR3: ASSPGQGAKNEQY
J: TRBJ2-7
V: TRBV21-1
size: .

CDR3: ASSSWRDRDGEKLF
J: TRBJ1-4
V: TRBV28
size: .

CDR3: AISESRLGEQY
J: TRBJ2-7
V: TRBV10-3
size: .